This is a list of T cell receptor beta chains from one sample in a study of beta chain features in type 1 diabetes. TCRdb keeps only in-frame clones here, not all; method: immunoSEQ multiplex PCR. The sample lists about 160,000 clones, roughly 59% occurring once. The source material was naive CD4+ T cells from blood. The receptor source for this set is a man younger than 40 with type 1 diabetes. Each CDR3 is given with its conserved first and last residue. Each record gives: J gene, D gene, clone size, V gene, CDR3 protein, CDR3 DNA. D genes are given only for firm matches. For some rows the clone size is stated as once, few or many, or as a class when expanded; others skip it.

j_gene: TRBJ2-3; d_gene: NA; abundance: few; v_gene: TRBV29-1; CDR3aa: CSGVILTDTQYF; CDR3nt: TGCAGCGGCGTCATACTCACAGATACGCAGTATTTT
j_gene: TRBJ1-1; d_gene: NA; abundance: NA; v_gene: TRBV10-3; CDR3aa: CAIRLVEGTEAFF; CDR3nt: TGTGCCATCAGGCTCGTGGAGGGCACTGAAGCTTTCTTT
j_gene: TRBJ2-2; d_gene: NA; abundance: NA; v_gene: TRBV29-1; CDR3aa: CSVLSGANTGELFF; CDR3nt: TGCAGCGTCCTCAGCGGCGCGAACACCGGGGAGCTGTTTTTT
j_gene: TRBJ2-3; d_gene: NA; abundance: NA; v_gene: TRBV19; CDR3aa: CASLGRTDTQYF; CDR3nt: TGTGCCAGTCTGGGGAGGACAGATACGCAGTATTTT
j_gene: TRBJ2-1; d_gene: NA; abundance: NA; v_gene: TRBV13; CDR3aa: CASSLPTGLDVPTNTFEQFF; CDR3nt: TGTGCCAGCAGCTTACCCACAGGGCTGGACGTTCCTACAAACACGTTTGAGCAGTTCTTC
j_gene: TRBJ2-7; d_gene: TRBD1; abundance: NA; v_gene: TRBV5-8; CDR3aa: CASSPRTGGYYEQYF; CDR3nt: TGTGCCAGCAGCCCAAGAACAGGGGGTTACTACGAGCAGTACTTC
j_gene: TRBJ1-6; d_gene: NA; abundance: NA; v_gene: TRBV9; CDR3aa: CASSVAPGDSPLHF; CDR3nt: TGTGCCAGCAGCGTAGCGCCAGGGGATTCACCCCTCCACTTT
j_gene: TRBJ2-1; d_gene: NA; abundance: NA; v_gene: TRBV2; CDR3aa: CASSGLYNEQFF; CDR3nt: TGTGCCAGCAGCGGACTCTACAATGAGCAGTTCTTC
j_gene: TRBJ1-2; d_gene: NA; abundance: once; v_gene: TRBV29-1; CDR3aa: CSVWDRNYGYTF; CDR3nt: TGCAGCGTTTGGGACCGAAACTATGGCTACACCTTC
j_gene: TRBJ1-4; d_gene: NA; abundance: NA; v_gene: TRBV27; CDR3aa: CASSWVGDEKLFF; CDR3nt: TGTGCCAGCAGTTGGGTAGGGGATGAAAAACTGTTTTTT
j_gene: TRBJ2-3; d_gene: TRBD1; abundance: NA; v_gene: TRBV18; CDR3aa: CASSPQLGAGGDTQYF; CDR3nt: TGTGCCAGCTCACCCCAACTCGGCGCAGGGGGCGATACGCAGTATTTT
j_gene: TRBJ1-4; d_gene: NA; abundance: few; v_gene: TRBV7-9; CDR3aa: CASRPQGYGEKLFF; CDR3nt: TGTGCCAGCAGGCCGCAGGGTTACGGTGAAAAACTGTTTTTT
j_gene: TRBJ2-3; d_gene: NA; abundance: few; v_gene: TRBV30; CDR3aa: CAWNQLSTDTQYF; CDR3nt: TGTGCCTGGAATCAGCTTAGCACAGATACGCAGTATTTT
j_gene: TRBJ2-3; d_gene: NA; abundance: NA; v_gene: TRBV7-9; CDR3aa: CASSLGDSAFTDTQYF; CDR3nt: TGTGCCAGCAGCTTAGGAGACAGCGCCTTCACAGATACGCAGTATTTT
j_gene: TRBJ2-7; d_gene: NA; abundance: NA; v_gene: TRBV6-5; CDR3aa: CASSYSDSTYEQYF; CDR3nt: TGTGCCAGCAGTTACTCGGACAGTACCTACGAGCAGTACTTC
j_gene: TRBJ2-6; d_gene: NA; abundance: NA; v_gene: TRBV18; CDR3aa: CASSPGGTGANVLTF; CDR3nt: TGTGCCAGCTCACCCGGGGGGACAGGGGCCAACGTCCTGACTTTC
j_gene: TRBJ2-1; d_gene: TRBD2; abundance: NA; v_gene: TRBV18; CDR3aa: CASSPPRGSSYNEQFF; CDR3nt: TGTGCCAGCTCACCACCGCGGGGGAGCTCCTACAATGAGCAGTTCTTC
j_gene: TRBJ2-5; d_gene: NA; abundance: NA; v_gene: TRBV29-1; CDR3aa: CSVDPLRRETQYF; CDR3nt: TGCAGCGTTGATCCCCTACGCAGGGAGACCCAGTACTTC
j_gene: TRBJ2-3; d_gene: NA; abundance: few; v_gene: TRBV6-1; CDR3aa: CASREAIDPDTQYF; CDR3nt: TGTGCCAGCAGAGAGGCCATTGACCCAGATACGCAGTATTTT
j_gene: TRBJ1-2; d_gene: TRBD1; abundance: NA; v_gene: TRBV9; CDR3aa: CASSVSTGVKANGYTF; CDR3nt: TGTGCCAGCAGCGTATCCACAGGGGTGAAGGCAAATGGCTACACCTTC
j_gene: TRBJ1-2; d_gene: NA; abundance: NA; v_gene: TRBV30; CDR3aa: CAWSVLQSNYGYTF; CDR3nt: TGTGCCTGGAGTGTACTACAGAGTAACTATGGCTACACCTTC
j_gene: TRBJ2-7; d_gene: TRBD2; abundance: NA; v_gene: TRBV20-1; CDR3aa: CRGGEQYF; CDR3nt: TGCAGGGGAGGGGAGCAGTACTTC
j_gene: TRBJ2-3; d_gene: NA; abundance: NA; v_gene: TRBV9; CDR3aa: CASSSPRTTDTQYF; CDR3nt: TGTGCCAGCAGCTCCCCAAGGACCACAGATACGCAGTATTTT
j_gene: TRBJ1-1; d_gene: TRBD1; abundance: NA; v_gene: TRBV29-1; CDR3aa: CSVAAAVGTGSTEAFF; CDR3nt: TGCAGCGTCGCGGCGGCCGTCGGGACAGGTAGCACTGAAGCTTTCTTT
j_gene: TRBJ2-1; d_gene: TRBD1; abundance: NA; v_gene: TRBV7-9; CDR3aa: CASSPRQGRNEQFF; CDR3nt: TGTGCCAGCAGCCCCAGACAGGGGAGGAATGAGCAGTTCTTC
j_gene: TRBJ2-1; d_gene: NA; abundance: few; v_gene: TRBV13; CDR3aa: CASSEALVGYNEQFF; CDR3nt: TGTGCCAGCAGCGAAGCCCTGGTCGGGTACAATGAGCAGTTCTTC
j_gene: TRBJ2-5; d_gene: NA; abundance: NA; v_gene: TRBV2; CDR3aa: CASGVQETQYF; CDR3nt: TGTGCCAGCGGGGTCCAAGAGACCCAGTACTTC
j_gene: TRBJ1-6; d_gene: NA; abundance: NA; v_gene: TRBV2; CDR3aa: CASRIRDGDNSPLHF; CDR3nt: TGTGCCAGCAGGATCCGGGACGGGGATAATTCACCCCTCCACTTT
j_gene: TRBJ2-5; d_gene: TRBD2; abundance: few; v_gene: TRBV6-6; CDR3aa: CASSSRGEETQYF; CDR3nt: TGTGCCAGCAGTTCCCGGGGGGAAGAGACCCAGTACTTC
j_gene: TRBJ1-2; d_gene: TRBD1; abundance: NA; v_gene: TRBV7-8; CDR3aa: CASRRQGNYGYTF; CDR3nt: TGTGCCAGCCGTCGACAGGGAAACTATGGCTACACCTTC
j_gene: TRBJ1-1; d_gene: NA; abundance: NA; v_gene: TRBV7-8; CDR3aa: CASSLVRVKDTEAFF; CDR3nt: TGTGCCAGCAGCTTAGTTCGGGTAAAGGACACTGAAGCTTTCTTT
j_gene: TRBJ2-3; d_gene: NA; abundance: NA; v_gene: TRBV28; CDR3aa: CAALSPGPIDTQYF; CDR3nt: TGTGCCGCTCTGTCCCCGGGCCCAATCGATACGCAGTATTTT
j_gene: TRBJ2-5; d_gene: TRBD1; abundance: few; v_gene: TRBV7-2; CDR3aa: CASSPDRAQETQYF; CDR3nt: TGTGCCAGCAGCCCAGACAGGGCTCAAGAGACCCAGTACTTC
j_gene: TRBJ2-1; d_gene: NA; abundance: NA; v_gene: TRBV7-2; CDR3aa: CASSLGIAPLDEQFF; CDR3nt: TGTGCCAGCAGCTTGGGTATTGCCCCGCTCGATGAGCAGTTCTTC
j_gene: TRBJ2-5; d_gene: NA; abundance: few; v_gene: TRBV29-1; CDR3aa: CSVAKRPQETQYF; CDR3nt: TGCAGCGTTGCCAAACGGCCTCAAGAGACCCAGTACTTC
j_gene: TRBJ2-5; d_gene: NA; abundance: NA; v_gene: TRBV18; CDR3aa: CASSPLRGQETQYF; CDR3nt: TGTGCCAGCTCACCTCTGAGGGGCCAAGAGACCCAGTACTTC
j_gene: TRBJ1-1; d_gene: NA; abundance: NA; v_gene: TRBV30; CDR3aa: CAWSLVFSEAFF; CDR3nt: TGTGCCTGGAGTTTGGTATTCTCGGAAGCTTTCTTT
j_gene: TRBJ2-3; d_gene: TRBD1; abundance: NA; v_gene: TRBV29-1; CDR3aa: CSVVPRTGYPDTQYF; CDR3nt: TGCAGCGTTGTTCCCAGGACAGGGTATCCAGATACGCAGTATTTT
j_gene: TRBJ2-7; d_gene: NA; abundance: NA; v_gene: TRBV6-6; CDR3aa: CASSPTSSDPYEQYF; CDR3nt: TGTGCCAGCAGCCCAACTAGCTCCGATCCCTACGAGCAGTACTTC
j_gene: TRBJ2-3; d_gene: NA; abundance: few; v_gene: TRBV29-1; CDR3aa: CSTQGSDTQYF; CDR3nt: TGCAGCACCCAGGGATCAGATACGCAGTATTTT
j_gene: TRBJ2-1; d_gene: NA; abundance: few; v_gene: TRBV9; CDR3aa: CASSRYNEQFF; CDR3nt: TGTGCCAGCAGTAGATACAATGAGCAGTTCTTC
j_gene: TRBJ2-1; d_gene: NA; abundance: NA; v_gene: TRBV29-1; CDR3aa: CSVDPAGNEQFF; CDR3nt: TGCAGCGTGGACCCGGCGGGGAATGAGCAGTTCTTC
j_gene: TRBJ2-7; d_gene: TRBD1; abundance: few; v_gene: TRBV25-1; CDR3aa: CASSDPPGQKSYEQYF; CDR3nt: TGTGCCAGCAGTGATCCCCCGGGACAGAAATCCTACGAGCAGTACTTC
j_gene: TRBJ2-7; d_gene: NA; abundance: NA; v_gene: TRBV29-1; CDR3aa: CSPGPLSASPYEQYF; CDR3nt: TGCAGCCCCGGGCCCCTCAGCGCTTCCCCCTACGAGCAGTACTTC
j_gene: TRBJ2-3; d_gene: NA; abundance: NA; v_gene: TRBV7-2; CDR3aa: CASAQGDTQYF; CDR3nt: TGTGCCAGCGCTCAGGGGGATACGCAGTATTTT
j_gene: TRBJ2-7; d_gene: NA; abundance: few; v_gene: TRBV29-1; CDR3aa: CSVEPTTERSTYEQYF; CDR3nt: TGCAGCGTTGAGCCTACTACAGAAAGAAGCACCTACGAGCAGTACTTC
j_gene: TRBJ1-4; d_gene: NA; abundance: few; v_gene: TRBV30; CDR3aa: CAGGGGEEKLFF; CDR3nt: TGTGCCGGTGGCGGGGGTGAGGAAAAACTGTTTTTT
j_gene: TRBJ2-3; d_gene: TRBD2; abundance: few; v_gene: TRBV7-2; CDR3aa: CASSLARASGSTDTQYF; CDR3nt: TGTGCCAGCAGCTTAGCGAGGGCTAGCGGGAGCACAGATACGCAGTATTTT
j_gene: TRBJ2-2; d_gene: NA; abundance: NA; v_gene: TRBV6-5; CDR3aa: CASSYPGAETGELFF; CDR3nt: TGTGCCAGCAGTTACCCGGGGGCCGAGACCGGGGAGCTGTTTTTT
j_gene: TRBJ2-1; d_gene: TRBD2; abundance: NA; v_gene: TRBV29-1; CDR3aa: CSVERLAGASSYNEQFF; CDR3nt: TGCAGCGTTGAAAGACTAGCGGGGGCCAGCTCCTACAATGAGCAGTTCTTC
j_gene: TRBJ2-3; d_gene: NA; abundance: NA; v_gene: TRBV2; CDR3aa: CASSRDPADTQYF; CDR3nt: TGTGCCAGCAGCCGGGACCCCGCAGATACGCAGTATTTT
j_gene: TRBJ2-3; d_gene: TRBD2; abundance: NA; v_gene: TRBV7-9; CDR3aa: CASSSSGGRTDTQYF; CDR3nt: TGTGCCAGCAGCTCTAGCGGGGGAAGGACAGATACGCAGTATTTT
j_gene: TRBJ1-1; d_gene: NA; abundance: NA; v_gene: TRBV9; CDR3aa: CASSVGGASTEAFF; CDR3nt: TGTGCCAGCAGCGTGGGGGGCGCGAGCACTGAAGCTTTCTTT
j_gene: TRBJ2-7; d_gene: NA; abundance: NA; v_gene: TRBV19; CDR3aa: CASQGTQRGEQYF; CDR3nt: TGTGCCAGTCAGGGGACACAGCGGGGCGAGCAGTACTTC
j_gene: TRBJ1-2; d_gene: NA; abundance: NA; v_gene: TRBV4-3; CDR3aa: CASSQEGDGRASNYGYTF; CDR3nt: TGCGCCAGCAGCCAAGAGGGAGACGGGAGAGCATCTAACTATGGCTACACCTTC
j_gene: TRBJ2-3; d_gene: NA; abundance: NA; v_gene: TRBV18; CDR3aa: CASSPTGSTDTQYF; CDR3nt: TGTGCCAGCTCTCCCACGGGTAGCACAGATACGCAGTATTTT
j_gene: TRBJ2-1; d_gene: NA; abundance: NA; v_gene: TRBV20-1; CDR3aa: CSAPAYNEQFF; CDR3nt: TGCAGTGCGCCAGCTTACAATGAGCAGTTCTTC
j_gene: TRBJ2-5; d_gene: NA; abundance: once; v_gene: TRBV11-2; CDR3aa: CASSSGTHRGETQYF; CDR3nt: TGTGCCAGCAGCTCCGGGACGCATCGCGGAGAGACCCAGTACTTC